Listed below are T cell receptor beta chains from one sample, sequenced in a study of shared clonotypes between healthy human individuals. Some clones are missing from TCRdb's copy, which holds only in-frame ones; the method was immunoSEQ multiplex PCR. This repertoire shows about 490,000 clones, approximately 80% found once; its top ten account for around 13%. The sequencing input was PBMCs. The receptor set was obtained from a woman in her thirties or forties in good health. Some clones in this sample may be carry-over from other donors' samples. CDR3s include the opening cysteine and the closing phenylalanine or tryptophan. The D gene is left open where the match is weak. Some rows mark clone size as missing; the rest say once, few, many or name a class of expanded clone.

>TRBJ2-7|TRBD1|.|TRBV7-3
TGTGCCAGCAGCTTAACGGGGACAGGGTCCTACGAGCAGTACTTC
CASSLTGTGSYEQYF
>TRBJ2-7|.|few|TRBV6-6
TGTGCCAGCAGGCTAGGACAGTCCTCCTACGAGCAGTACTTC
CASRLGQSSYEQYF
>TRBJ2-7|.|few|TRBV6-1
TGTGCCAGCAGGGAGGGGGGGCTAGCGGAGCAGTACTTC
CASREGGLAEQYF
>TRBJ2-7|.|.|TRBV7-8
TGTGCCAGCAGCCTGGTTGGACAGAGCGACTACGAGCAGTACTTC
CASSLVGQSDYEQYF
>TRBJ2-1|.|.|TRBV7-9
TGTGCCAGCAGCCCCGACGGCTCCTACAATGAGCAGTTCTTC
CASSPDGSYNEQFF
>TRBJ1-4|TRBD1|few|TRBV7-9
TGTGCCAGCAGCTTAGGACAGGGAGATGAAAAACTGTTTTTT
CASSLGQGDEKLFF
>TRBJ1-1|TRBD1|few|TRBV5-1
TGCGCCAGCAGCTTGTCCGGGACAGTGAACACTGAAGCTTTCTTT
CASSLSGTVNTEAFF
>TRBJ1-1|TRBD1|.|TRBV6-6
TGTGCCAGCAGGCCCCGGGACAGGGAAACTGAAGCTTTCTTT
CASRPRDRETEAFF
>TRBJ2-5|TRBD2|few|TRBV5-4
TGTGCCAGCAGCTTGGGGACTAGCGGGAGGGGTGAGACCCAGTACTTC
CASSLGTSGRGETQYF
>TRBJ2-1|TRBD2|few|TRBV11-1
TGTGCCAGCAGCGGGGCCCTAAGCGGGGGGAAGTACAATGAGCAGTTCTTC
CASSGALSGGKYNEQFF
>TRBJ2-3|.|.|TRBV18
TGTGCCAGCTCACCATTGGGCGGGACCACAGATACGCAGTATTTT
CASSPLGGTTDTQYF
>TRBJ1-1|TRBD1|.|TRBV10-3
TGTGCCATCAGTGAGTCAACAGGGGGTGGCACTGAAGCTTTCTTT
CAISESTGGGTEAFF
>TRBJ1-1|.|.|TRBV5-4
TGTGCCATTACAGGGCGGGACACTGAAGCTTTCTTT
CAITGRDTEAFF
>TRBJ1-1|.|once|TRBV7-2
TGTGCCAGCAGCTCCCTTTTTTGGTCTGAAGCTTTCTTT
CASSSLFWSEAFF
>TRBJ1-2|TRBD1|.|TRBV5-1
TGCGCCAGCAGCTTCTGGACAGGGGGCGACGGCTACACCTTC
CASSFWTGGDGYTF
>TRBJ2-5|TRBD2|.|TRBV5-5
TGTGCCAGCAGCTCCTCCCTAGCGGGAGGCGTAGAGACCCAGTACTTC
CASSSSLAGGVETQYF
>TRBJ2-1|.|.|TRBV14
TGTGCCAGCAGCCAAGTACCGGCTGGTGAGCAGTTCTTC
CASSQVPAGEQFF
>TRBJ1-2|.|.|TRBV28
TGTGCCAGCAATACACAGGGTGGCTATGGCTACACCTTC
CASNTQGGYGYTF
>TRBJ2-1|.|.|TRBV6-5
TGTGCCAGCAGCCTAGCGCAACTTTCCTACAATGAGCAGTTCTTC
CASSLAQLSYNEQFF
>TRBJ2-3|TRBD2|.|TRBV7-2
TGTGCCAGCAGCTTATGGTCTAGCGGGACGGATACGCAGTATTTT
CASSLWSSGTDTQYF
>TRBJ2-7|.|.|TRBV6-5
TGTGCCAGCAGAGGTTCGCCCAGGGAGCAGTACTTC
CASRGSPREQYF
>TRBJ1-4|TRBD1|.|TRBV27
TGTGCCAGCAGTTCAGCCCATGGACAGGGAGATGAAAAACTGTTTTTT
CASSSAHGQGDEKLFF
>TRBJ1-1|.|.|TRBV6-6
TGTGCCAGCAGCCCACAGGGTTACACTGAAGCTTTCTTT
CASSPQGYTEAFF
>TRBJ2-7|TRBD2|.|TRBV10-3
TGTGCCATCAGTGGAACTAGCGGGACCTACGAGCAGTACTTC
CAISGTSGTYEQYF